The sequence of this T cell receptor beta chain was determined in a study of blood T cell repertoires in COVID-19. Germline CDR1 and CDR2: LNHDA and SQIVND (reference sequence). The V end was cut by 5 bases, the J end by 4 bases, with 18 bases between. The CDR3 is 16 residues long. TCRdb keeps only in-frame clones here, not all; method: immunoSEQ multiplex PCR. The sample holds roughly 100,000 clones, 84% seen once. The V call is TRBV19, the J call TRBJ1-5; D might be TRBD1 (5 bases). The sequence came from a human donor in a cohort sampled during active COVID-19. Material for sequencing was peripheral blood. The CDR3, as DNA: TGTGCCAGTAGTGCAGGCGGGGCCATGGGGAATCAGCCCCAGCATTTT. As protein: CASSAGGAMGNQPQHF.